The next 31 T cell receptor beta chains were all read from a single sample in a study of neurological immune-mediated disorders. One entry per CDR3 protein, called by TCRdb with MiXCR from the 5' RACE reads. The data hold 70,000 or so distinct CDR3 sequences, with 3.2% observed a single time. Sequencing input: PBMCs. The receptors here all came from a woman aged 45-60 years with multiple sclerosis.

Ten or more counts support this clonotype. V gene TRBV5-1 combines with J gene TRBJ1-2; no reliable D call. With 5 bases removed from V and 7 bases from J, the gap between germline ends came to 27 bases. Looked up from germline, CDR1 is SGHRS and CDR2 is YFSETQ. CDR3 size: 17 residues. CDR3 coding DNA: TGCGCCAGCAGTTGGTCGGTATCGCTTACACAGAACGTTGGCTACACCTTC. It codes for CASSWSVSLTQNVGYTF.

In its sample, this clonotype was seen many times. The chain joins TRBV13 to TRBJ2-1, with TRBD1 matching over 9 bases. The germline gives CDR1 PRHDT, CDR2 FYEKMQ (reference sequence). The CDR3 sequence is 17 residues long. The V gene end was trimmed by 0 bases and the J gene end by 6 bases; junction bases not matched to a gene: 9. The CDR3 DNA follows: TGTGCCAGCAGCTTAGGTACAGGGGGCGCCCCCCCCAATGAGCAGTTCTTC. Amino acids: CASSLGTGGAPPNEQFF.

As for this clonotype: The junction and the germline gene differ at one end; a read error may be behind it. The chain links TRBV12-3 or TRBV12-4 to TRBJ1-5, with D hard to call. The length of the CDR3 is 12 residues. CDR3 DNA sequence: TGTGCCAGCTGTACTGGGTATAAGACCCAGAATTTT. Encoded protein: CASCTGYKTQNF.

Ten or more counts support this clonotype. The chain has TRBV9 and TRBJ2-3; no definite D call. In germline, CDR1 is SGDLS, CDR2 YYNGEE. The CDR3 has 18 amino acids. V was cut by 0 bases and J by 0 bases, with 17 bases left in between. The CDR3 DNA reads as TGTGCCAGCAGCGTAGATATTGCGCCTCGCGCAAGCACAGATACGCAGTATTTT. Protein sequence: CASSVDIAPRASTDTQYF.

This clonotype was recorded at least ten times. CDR3 nucleotide sequence: TGTGCCAGCAGTTGGTTAGGTGGTCTTGAGCAGTTCTTC. This codes for CASSWLGGLEQFF. This sequence joins TRBV12-3 or TRBV12-4 and TRBJ2-1; D unclear. This CDR3 has 13 residues. Trimming stripped 4 bases from V and 9 bases from J, with 13 bases between.

This clonotype was observed at least ten times. V is TRBV7-2 and J is TRBJ2-5; D is perhaps TRBD2 (5 bases). The CDR3 loop spans 14 amino acids. Germline CDR1 reads SGHTA; CDR2 reads FQGNSA. Trimming left V 3 bases short and J 5 bases short, with 13 bases between. In DNA form, the CDR3 reads TGTGCCAGCAGCTTGCGGGCTTTCGGGGAGACCCAGTACTTC. It translates to CASSLRAFGETQYF.

This clonotype was observed at least ten times. The CDR3 coding sequence is TGTGCCACGCGTGACAGCACGAACAATGAGCAGTTCTTC. Protein sequence: CATRDSTNNEQFF. The chain is built from TRBV12-3 or TRBV12-4 and TRBJ2-1, with D perhaps matching TRBD1 (5 bases). The CDR3 extends over 13 amino acids. Trimming stripped 10 bases from V and 5 bases from J, with 15 bases between.

In this sample, this clonotype turned up many times. CDR3: CASSSPYNEQFF. The CDR3 coding sequence is TGTGCCAGCAGCAGTCCCTACAATGAGCAGTTCTTC. The chain couples TRBV2 to TRBJ2-1; the D is unclear. This CDR3 comprises 12 residues. CDR1 and CDR2 (germline): SNHLY, FYNNEI. Trimming removed 6 bases from V and 2 bases from J, with 5 bases in between.

This clonotype was detected ten times or more. The gene calls are TRBV4-3 and TRBJ2-1, with 8 bases that match TRBD2. Germline trimming cut 0 bases from V and 5 bases from J; bases unmatched to any gene: 3. Germline loops: CDR1 LGHNA, CDR2 YSLEER. This CDR3 comprises 15 residues. Written as DNA, the CDR3 is TGCGCCAGCAGCCAAGAGGGACTAGGAGACAATGAGCAGTTCTTC. Translated: CASSQEGLGDNEQFF.

There are many counts of this clonotype. This chain links TRBV4-1 with TRBJ1-2; maybe TRBD1 (6 bases). V shed 4 bases and J shed 1 base, with 22 bases lying between them. This CDR3 contains 18 residues. Germline CDR1 MGHRA, CDR2 YSYEKL. The CDR3 DNA follows: TGCGCCAGCAGCCTCCGGGCGCCGGGGGCGATAGATAACTATGGCTACACCTTC. Translating gives CASSLRAPGAIDNYGYTF.

This clonotype was recorded many times. The rearrangement joins TRBV10-3 to TRBJ1-4; 10 bases match TRBD1. Germline V gives CDR1 ENHRY, CDR2 SYGVKD. The length of the CDR3 is 15 residues. Germline trimming cut 2 bases from V and 5 bases from J; bases unmatched to any gene: 2. Here the CDR3 reads CAISEAGQGNEKLFF. The CDR3 region has the DNA TGTGCCATCAGTGAGGCGGGACAGGGGAATGAAAAACTGTTTTTT.

The sample holds many counts of this clonotype. V gene TRBV7-3 combines with J gene TRBJ2-3; 7 bases agree with TRBD2. CDR1 SGHTA and CDR2 FQGTGA come from the germline V gene. This CDR3 has 13 residues. Trimming took 1 base from V and 11 from J; bases not matched to a gene: 6. For the CDR3, the DNA is TGTGCCAGCAGCTTAAATTGGCGGGAGATGCAGTATTTT. Protein product: CASSLNWREMQYF.

This clonotype was seen repeatedly, ten times or more. The rearrangement uses TRBV20-1 and TRBJ2-7; TRBD1 agrees at 7 bases. Trimming cost V 3 bases and J 3 bases; bases outside gene matches: 8. The CDR3 extends over 14 amino acids. Per germline, CDR1 DFQATT and CDR2 SNEGSKA (reference sequence). This CDR3 reads CSARHSGQFYEQYF. The CDR3 coding sequence is TGCAGTGCTAGGCACTCGGGACAGTTCTACGAGCAGTACTTC.

There are many counts of this clonotype. The chain has TRBV7-2 and TRBJ1-5, with no clear D. V was clipped by 11 bases and J by 6 bases, with 20 bases between them. Germline V gene data show CDR1 as SGHTA and CDR2 as FQGNSA. This CDR3 region has 14 residues. CDR3 DNA: TGTGCCTCCGCCGCGGGCAGTGCAGGTCAGCCCCAGCATTTT. This gives the protein CASAAGSAGQPQHF.

This clonotype was recorded at least ten times. The chain has TRBV18 and TRBJ2-1, with 7 nucleotides matching TRBD1. The CDR3 has 16 residues. V trimming: 6 bases; J trimming: 0 bases; junction bases outside the gene matches: 8. Germline V gene lookup returns CDR1 KGHSH and CDR2 LQKENI. DNA for the CDR3: TGTGCCAGCTCTCTTAGGGGGCAAGGCTCCTACAATGAGCAGTTCTTC. Its protein is CASSLRGQGSYNEQFF.

This clonotype was seen many times. This rearrangement joins TRBV7-2 to TRBJ2-7; 12 nucleotides align to TRBD2. The CDR3 sequence is 15 residues long. Trimming cost V 6 bases and J 4 bases; bases outside gene matches: 7. The germline CDR1 and CDR2 sequences are SGHTA and FQGNSA. The CDR3 loop is CASSYLAGGKYEQYF. The CDR3 nucleotides are TGTGCCAGCAGTTACCTAGCGGGAGGGAAGTACGAGCAGTACTTC.

In this sample, this clonotype turned up many times. This chain uses TRBV6-2 or TRBV6-3 with TRBJ1-5, with TRBD1 as a possible D gene (6 bases). CDR1 is MNHEY and CDR2 is SVGEGT in the germline V gene. The CDR3 runs to 15 residues. Between the trimmed V and J ends, which lost 0 bases and 1 base, there was a span of 7 bases. CDR3 DNA: TGTGCCAGCAGTTACTCCGACAGGAGCAATCAGCCCCAGCATTTT. Translated, it gives CASSYSDRSNQPQHF.

This clonotype was counted many times. The chain combines TRBV18 with TRBJ2-1, with 8 positions matching TRBD1. The J segment lost 7 bases and the V segment lost 4 bases, leaving 9 bases of the junction unmatched. The CDR3 consists of 15 residues. Germline V lookup: CDR1 KGHSH, CDR2 LQKENI. CDR3 sequence reads: CASSLPGTGGNEQFF. DNA of the CDR3: TGTGCCAGCTCACTCCCCGGGACAGGCGGTAATGAGCAGTTCTTC.

This clonotype was counted many times. This chain joins TRBV5-6 and TRBJ2-4, with TRBD2 as a possible D gene (6 bases). This CDR3 is built from 17 residues. CDR1 is SGHDT and CDR2 is YYEEEE in the germline V gene. Trimming removed 1 base from V and 1 base from J, with 15 bases in between. The CDR3 reads CASSLKVRRGAKNIQYF. The CDR3 DNA is TGTGCCAGCAGCTTGAAGGTTAGGAGGGGCGCCAAAAACATTCAGTACTTC.

This clonotype was observed at least ten times. The V and J genes are TRBV20-1 and TRBJ2-3, with a tentative D call TRBD2 (6 bases). The CDR3 is 15 amino acids. The V gene's germline CDR1 is DFQATT and CDR2 SNEGSKA (reference sequence). V lost 4 bases and J 2 bases, leaving 16 bases between the germline ends. The CDR3 region has the DNA TGCAGTGCTAATGATGCAGCGGGCATCACAGATACGCAGTATTTT. It is translated as CSANDAAGITDTQYF.

The CDR3 DNA is TGTGCCAACATGGGTAAGGCTCAAGAGACCCAGTACTTC. This translates into CANMGKAQETQYF. V and J are TRBV10-3 and TRBJ2-5; the D is unclear. The CDR3 extends over 13 amino acids. Between the trimmed V and J ends, which lost 10 bases and 2 bases, there was a span of 14 bases. Germline V gene sequence: CDR1 ENHRY, CDR2 SYGVKD.

Comments on this clonotype: At one boundary the junction diverges from the germline segment, which might be a read error. The chain carries TRBV20-1 and TRBJ1-6; TRBD1 matches 7 bases. The germline gives CDR1 DFQATT, CDR2 SNEGSKA (reference sequence). This CDR3 region has 14 residues. The CDR3 sequence: CSARDHRGGSTLNF. The DNA for the CDR3 is TGCAGTGCTAGAGATCACAGGGGAGGTTCAACCCTCAACTTT.

Ten or more counts support this clonotype. The V call is TRBV6-5, the J call TRBJ1-1; D is unresolved. Germline CDR1 reads MNHEY; CDR2 reads SVGAGI. V was clipped by 10 bases and J by 4 bases, with 13 bases between them. The CDR3 spans 12 residues. The chain's CDR3 is CATSGVGTEAFF. The DNA of the CDR3 is TGTGCCACCTCGGGAGTGGGCACTGAAGCTTTCTTT.

This clonotype came up many times. The chain recombines TRBV5-1 with TRBJ2-4; no clear D gene. The germline CDR1 and CDR2 sequences are SGHRS and YFSETQ. This CDR3 has 14 amino acids. The germline V and J ends were trimmed by 3 bases and 8 bases, with 15 bases remaining between them. CDR3 nucleotides: TGCGCCAGCAGCTGGTCGACCGGAAAGGACATTCAGTACTTC. Its translation is CASSWSTGKDIQYF.

This clonotype showed up many times. The chain has TRBV5-1 and TRBJ2-3; D not certain. Germline V lookup: CDR1 SGHRS, CDR2 YFSETQ. The V gene lost 0 bases and the J gene lost 6 bases, with 8 bases spanning the gap. CDR3 length: 13 residues. CDR3 region: CASSLGTSDTQYF. The CDR3, as DNA: TGCGCCAGCAGCTTGGGGACCTCCGATACGCAGTATTTT.

This clonotype was detected ten times or more. The chain recombines TRBV5-1 with TRBJ2-2; no clear D gene. With 0 bases removed from V and 3 bases from J, the gap between germline ends came to 12 bases. The length of the CDR3 is 16 residues. Germline loops: CDR1 SGHRS, CDR2 YFSETQ. The CDR3 is CASSLEGQTYTGELFF. The CDR3 nucleotides read TGCGCCAGCAGCTTGGAGGGTCAGACCTACACCGGGGAGCTGTTTTTT.

This clonotype was seen ten or more times. The chain couples TRBV20-1 to TRBJ2-3, with TRBD2 matching 9 bases. Germline V CDR1 and CDR2: DFQATT, SNEGSKA (reference sequence). V dropped 3 bases and J dropped 4; count of bases not matched to a gene: 5. This CDR3 contains 14 residues. The chain's CDR3 is CSASTQRGADTQYF. The CDR3 DNA is TGCAGTGCTAGTACCCAGCGGGGGGCAGATACGCAGTATTTT.

In its sample, this clonotype was seen many times. The chain combines TRBV20-1 with TRBJ2-5, with D unclear. This CDR3 comprises 12 residues. Germline assignment: CDR1 DFQATT and CDR2 SNEGSKA (reference sequence). The ends were cut back, 7 bases at V and 5 bases at J, with 14 bases in the middle. The DNA of the CDR3 is TGCAGTGTTACCAACCAGAGGGAGACCCAGTACTTC. This gives the protein CSVTNQRETQYF.

In this sample, this clonotype turned up many times. The chain employs TRBV20-1 and TRBJ2-1; D is uncertain. The V end lost 6 bases, the J end lost 3 bases, and 9 bases lay between the germline ends. The germline gives CDR1 DFQATT, CDR2 SNEGSKA (reference sequence). This CDR3 contains 12 residues. CDR3 loop: CSAWADYNEQFF. The CDR3 DNA reads TGCAGTGCCTGGGCGGACTACAATGAGCAGTTCTTC.

The table lists this clonotype with many counts. This chain connects TRBV7-9 to TRBJ2-3; 8 positions match TRBD1. Germline trimming cut 6 bases from V and 9 bases from J; bases unmatched to any gene: 5. Germline V gives CDR1 SEHNR, CDR2 FQNEAQ (reference sequence). The CDR3 length is 12 residues. The CDR3 nucleotides read TGTGCCAGCAGGGACAGGGACTTAACGCAGTATTTT. Amino acids: CASRDRDLTQYF.

With regard to this clonotype: A much larger clone differs by one base, so this may be a read error. The chain uses TRBV20-1 and TRBJ1-5; D remains unclear. Trimming cost V 1 base and J 1 base, with 8 bases left between them. The CDR3 contains 14 residues. From germline, CDR1 is DFQATT and CDR2 SNEGSKA (reference sequence). In DNA, the CDR3 is TGCAGTGCTAGAGGCGGAACGAGCAATCAGCCCCAGCATTTT. Its translation: CSARGGTSNQPQHF.